These 8 T cell receptor beta chains were sequenced from one sample in a study of T cells after yellow fever vaccination. TCRdb passed the 5' RACE reads through MiXCR, listing each CDR3 protein once. The profile shows about 150,000 distinct CDR3 sequences, approximately 6.2% of them singletons. This material consisted of CD4+ T cells sorted from PBMCs, taken on the day of the first yellow fever vaccination. These receptors all stem from a young man who received the YFV17D yellow fever vaccine.

The chain recombines TRBV20-1 with TRBJ2-3, with 11 bases fitting TRBD2. J was trimmed by 6 bases and V by 6 bases; bases with no gene match: 8. CDR1 and CDR2 from the germline V gene are DFQATT and SNEGSKA (reference sequence). The CDR3 has 14 residues. The CDR3 DNA is TGCAGTGCGGGGGGACTAGCGGCGGCGGATACGCAGTATTTT. Translating it yields CSAGGLAAADTQYF.

This clonotype was recorded at least ten times. The chain recombines TRBV5-4 with TRBJ1-1; 8 bases line up with TRBD1. V lost 3 bases to trimming and J lost 4 bases; unmatched junction nucleotides: 8. Germline values: CDR1 SGHNT, CDR2 YYREEE (reference sequence). CDR3 size: 15 residues. CDR3 nucleotide sequence: TGTGCCAGCAGCTCAATCGGGACAGGACCCACTGAAGCTTTCTTT. Protein sequence: CASSSIGTGPTEAFF.

This clonotype was seen repeatedly, ten times or more. V usage is TRBV6-5 and J usage is TRBJ2-3, with D hard to call. Trimming left V 0 bases short and J 6 bases short, with 10 bases between. The CDR3 sequence is 14 residues long. Germline-derived CDR1 and CDR2 are MNHEY and SVGAGI. The DNA of the CDR3 is TGTGCCAGCAGTTACTCACGGTTGTGGGATACGCAGTATTTT. Residues: CASSYSRLWDTQYF.

The V gene is TRBV14, the J gene TRBJ2-1; D uncertain. Trimming shortened V by 2 bases and J by 11 bases, and 13 bases separated the two germline ends. Germline assignment: CDR1 SGHDN and CDR2 FVKESK. This CDR3 spans 13 amino acids. The CDR3 DNA reads as TGTGCCAGCAGCCAAAACGGGCAGGAAAAGCAGTTCTTC. Its translation: CASSQNGQEKQFF.

This clonotype was picked up a small number of times. This may stem from a read error, because a much larger clone lies one nucleotide away. The rearrangement uses TRBV7-2 and TRBJ2-1, with D maybe TRBD2 (6 bases). This CDR3 contains 12 residues. CDR1 SGHTA and CDR2 FQGNSA come from the germline V gene. V was shortened by 5 bases and J by 6 bases, with 8 bases between the two germline ends. The CDR3 spells CASSRRGNEQFF. The CDR3 region has the DNA TGTGCCAGCAGCCGGAGGGGCAATGAGCAGTTCTTC.

The rearrangement joins TRBV20-1 to TRBJ2-1, with 7 bases matching TRBD1. V shed 1 base and J 0 bases; nucleotides not matched to a gene: 0. CDR1 and CDR2 from the germline V gene are DFQATT and SNEGSKA (reference sequence). CDR3 size: 14 residues. CDR3 bases: TGCAGTGCTAGAGGGGACAGCTCCTACAATGAGCAGTTCTTC. This codes for CSARGDSSYNEQFF.

This clonotype was observed a handful of times. V and J are TRBV19 and TRBJ2-3; D might be TRBD1 or TRBD2, each matching 5 bases. Germline V gives CDR1 LNHDA, CDR2 SQIVND (reference sequence). The CDR3 contains 13 residues. V lost 6 bases and J lost 3, with 10 bases in between. CDR3 DNA sequence: TGTGCCAGTAGATGGGGGAGTACAGATACGCAGTATTTT. This sequence encodes CASRWGSTDTQYF. Full variable domain (missing parts from reference TRBV19 and TRBJ2-3): DGGITQSPKYLFRKEGQNVTLSCEQNLNHDAMYWYRQDPGQGLRLIYYSQIVNDFQKGDIAEGYSVSREKKESFPLTVTSAQKNPTAFYLCASRWGSTDTQYFGPGTRLTVL.

This clonotype was picked up many times. The V and J genes are TRBV19 and TRBJ2-6; 10 bases match TRBD1. V gave up 6 bases and J gave up 2 bases; unmatched junction bases: 13. The V gene's germline CDR1 is LNHDA and CDR2 SQIVND (reference sequence). The CDR3 sequence is 19 residues long. CDR3 loop: CASSTPDRGTSPGANVLTF. Written as DNA, the CDR3 is TGTGCCAGTAGCACCCCGGACAGGGGGACCTCCCCTGGGGCCAACGTCCTGACTTTC. Supplemented by reference TRBV19 and TRBJ2-6, the full variable domain reads DGGITQSPKYLFRKEGQNVTLSCEQNLNHDAMYWYRQDPGQGLRLIYYSQIVNDFQKGDIAEGYSVSREKKESFPLTVTSAQKNPTAFYLCASSTPDRGTSPGANVLTFGAGSRLTVL.